The 11 T cell receptor beta chains in this list originate from one sample, sequenced in a study of blood T cell repertoires in COVID-19. The data were produced by immunoSEQ multiplex PCR, yet TCRdb's version contains in-frame clones alone and is incomplete. The sample includes about 200,000 clones, around 87% of them seen just once. The sample taken for sequencing was peripheral blood. All receptors derive from a man aged 55 to 70 with acute or convalescent COVID-19.

The gene calls are TRBV2 and TRBJ1-3; weak D call: TRBD1 (5 bases). The CDR3 loop spans 15 amino acids. Per germline, CDR1 SNHLY and CDR2 FYNNEI. V lost 4 bases, J lost 4 bases, and 14 bases lay in between. CDR3 sequence reads: CASSGAGTSGNTIYF. In DNA, the CDR3 is TGTGCCAGCAGTGGGGCTGGGACTTCGGGAAACACCATATATTTT.

The chain's CDR3 is CASSAEHATNEKLFF. The CDR3 DNA follows: TGTGCCAGCAGCGCCGAACACGCAACTAATGAAAAACTGTTTTTT. V gene TRBV7-9 combines with J gene TRBJ1-4; D not resolved. V was pared by 5 bases and J by 0 bases, with 10 bases between. This CDR3 is built from 15 residues. CDR1 and CDR2 (germline): SEHNR, FQNEAQ (reference sequence).

This chain joins TRBV6-2 or TRBV6-3 and TRBJ2-2, with 10 positions matching TRBD2. The V and J ends lost 6 bases and 1 base, in that order; junction bases with no gene match: 5. Germline V gene lookup returns CDR1 MNHEY and CDR2 SVGEGT. This CDR3 has 16 residues. The CDR3 region has the DNA TGTGCCAGCAGACCTAGCGGGGGAGTGAACACCGGGGAGCTGTTTTTT. Its translation: CASRPSGGVNTGELFF.

In its sample, this clone was seen a few times. V is TRBV28 and J is TRBJ1-5; tentatively, D is TRBD1 (5 bases). Trimming pared 11 bases from V and 9 bases from J, leaving 17 bases between. The CDR3 spans 12 residues. CDR1 is MDHEN and CDR2 is SYDVKM in the germline V gene. The CDR3, as DNA: TGTGCCTCACGCGGGACCCACGGGCCCCAGCATTTT. This codes for CASRGTHGPQHF.

V and J are TRBV10-2 and TRBJ2-7, with 9 positions matching TRBD2. The germline gives CDR1 WSHSY, CDR2 SAAADI. Losses at the gene ends were 0 bases for V and 4 bases for J; bases not matched to a gene: 4. This CDR3 is 15 amino acids long. Written as DNA, the CDR3 is TGCGCCAGCAGTGAGTCGTGGGGACTAGCTTACGAGCAGTACTTC. Its protein is CASSESWGLAYEQYF.

This rearrangement joins TRBV2 to TRBJ2-3; D is perhaps TRBD1 (8 bases). The germline gives CDR1 SNHLY, CDR2 FYNNEI. V lost 7 bases, J lost 4 bases, and 18 bases lay in between. The length of the CDR3 is 15 residues. For the CDR3, the DNA is TGTGCCAGCATCCAACAGGGGGGGCAAGCAGATACGCAGTATTTT. Translating gives CASIQQGGQADTQYF. Combining the CDR3 with reference TRBV2 and TRBJ2-3 gives the whole variable domain EPEVTQTPSHQVTQMGQEVILRCVPISNHLYFYWYRQILGQKVEFLVSFYNNEISEKSEIFDDQFSVERPDGSNFTLKIRSTKLEDSAMYFCASIQQGGQADTQYFGPGTRLTVL.

The rearrangement links TRBV5-5 to TRBJ2-3; TRBD1 agrees at 10 bases. Germline-derived CDR1 and CDR2 are SGHKS and YYEKEE (reference sequence). The CDR3 loop spans 16 amino acids. Trimming at V came to 4 bases and at J to 4 bases, leaving 9 bases not matched to a gene. The CDR3, as DNA: TGTGCCAGCAGCCAGGGAACCGGGACAGGGGCAGATACGCAGTATTTT. This encodes CASSQGTGTGADTQYF.

This chain uses TRBV9 with TRBJ2-4, with 9 bases matching TRBD2. The junction had 14 bases not matched to a gene; V was cut back by 4 bases and J by 3 bases. The CDR3 has 18 amino acids. Germline V gene data show CDR1 as SGDLS and CDR2 as YYNGEE. CDR3 protein: CASSPGRERGVGKNIQYF. Written as DNA, the CDR3 is TGTGCCAGCAGCCCCGGGAGGGAGCGGGGGGTGGGCAAAAACATTCAGTACTTC. The entire variable domain, with the rest obtained from reference TRBV9 and TRBJ2-4, is as follows: DSGVTQTPKHLITATGQRVTLRCSPRSGDLSVYWYQQSLDQGLQFLIQYYNGEERAKGNILERFSAQQFPDLHSELNLSSLELGDSALYFCASSPGRERGVGKNIQYFGAGTRLSVL.

The V and J genes are TRBV6-1 and TRBJ2-5, with 10 nucleotides matching TRBD1. Looked up from germline, CDR1 is MNHNS and CDR2 is SASEGT. Trimming took 0 bases from V and 5 from J; bases not matched to a gene: 6. The CDR3 is 16 residues long. CDR3 bases: TGTGCCAGCAGTGAAGCAGGGACAGGGGAGGGGGAGACCCAGTACTTC. Translated: CASSEAGTGEGETQYF.

This clone was recorded a few times. The chain is built from TRBV4-2 and TRBJ2-3; TRBD1 matches at 9 bases. The junction had 5 bases not matched to a gene; V was cut back by 3 bases and J by 4 bases. Germline V gene sequence: CDR1 LGHNA, CDR2 YNFKEQ. This CDR3 has 15 residues. CDR3 in DNA: TGTGCCAGCAGCCAGGAAGGACAGGGGTCAGATACGCAGTATTTT. Protein product: CASSQEGQGSDTQYF.

The V call is TRBV6-5, the J call TRBJ1-6; TRBD1 is a possible D gene (5 bases). The V and J ends lost 0 bases and 7 bases respectively, with 10 bases between them. This CDR3 has 15 residues. Per germline, CDR1 MNHEY and CDR2 SVGAGI. CDR3 nucleotides: TGTGCCAGCAGTTACTCTGGGCGGGGGAATTCACCCCTCCACTTT. This encodes CASSYSGRGNSPLHF.